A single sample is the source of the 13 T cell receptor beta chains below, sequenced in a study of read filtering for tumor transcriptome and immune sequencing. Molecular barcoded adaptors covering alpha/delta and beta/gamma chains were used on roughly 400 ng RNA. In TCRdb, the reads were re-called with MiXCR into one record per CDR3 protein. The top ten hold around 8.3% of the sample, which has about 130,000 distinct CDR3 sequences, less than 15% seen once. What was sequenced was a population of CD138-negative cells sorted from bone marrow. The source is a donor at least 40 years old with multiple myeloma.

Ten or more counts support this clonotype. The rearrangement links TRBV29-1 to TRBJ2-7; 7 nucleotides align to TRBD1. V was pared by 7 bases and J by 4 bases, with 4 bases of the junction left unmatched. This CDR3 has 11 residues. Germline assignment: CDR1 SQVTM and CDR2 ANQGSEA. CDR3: CSAGGRYEQYF. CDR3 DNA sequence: TGCAGCGCAGGGGGTAGGTACGAGCAGTACTTC.

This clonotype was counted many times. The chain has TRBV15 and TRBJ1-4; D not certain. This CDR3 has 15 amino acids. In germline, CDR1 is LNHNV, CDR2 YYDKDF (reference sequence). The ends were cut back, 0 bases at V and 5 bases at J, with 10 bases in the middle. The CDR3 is CATSRDVGKNEKLFF. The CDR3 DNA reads TGTGCCACCAGCAGAGATGTAGGGAAAAATGAAAAACTGTTTTTT.

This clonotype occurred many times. The CDR3: CASSQDLTASNYGYTF. DNA of the CDR3: TGCGCCAGCAGCCAAGATCTGACAGCTTCGAACTATGGCTACACCTTC. The rearrangement joins TRBV4-1 to TRBJ1-2; a possible D gene is TRBD1 (5 bases). Germline CDR1 MGHRA, CDR2 YSYEKL. This CDR3 has 16 amino acids. V lost 0 bases and J lost 2, with 13 bases in between.

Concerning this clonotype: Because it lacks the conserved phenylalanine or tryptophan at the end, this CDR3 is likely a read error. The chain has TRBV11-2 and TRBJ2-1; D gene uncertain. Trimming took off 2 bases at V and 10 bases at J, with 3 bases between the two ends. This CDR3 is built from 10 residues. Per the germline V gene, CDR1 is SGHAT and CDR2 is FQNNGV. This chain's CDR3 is CASSLHEQFL. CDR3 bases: TGTGCCAGCAGCTTACACGAGCAGTTCCTC.

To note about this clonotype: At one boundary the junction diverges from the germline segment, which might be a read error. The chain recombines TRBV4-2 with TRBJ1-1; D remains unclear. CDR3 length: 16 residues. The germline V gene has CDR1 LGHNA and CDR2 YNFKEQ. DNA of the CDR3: TGTGCCAGCAGCCAAGATCGAACGGGCGTGAACACTGAAGCTCTCTTT. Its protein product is CASSQDRTGVNTEALF.

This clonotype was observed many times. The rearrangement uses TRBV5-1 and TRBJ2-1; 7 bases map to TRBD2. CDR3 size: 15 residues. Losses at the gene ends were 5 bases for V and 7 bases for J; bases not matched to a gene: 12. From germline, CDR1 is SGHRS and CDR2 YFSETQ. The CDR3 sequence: CASSSGRGGTNEQFF. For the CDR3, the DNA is TGCGCCAGCAGTTCAGGCCGCGGGGGAACGAATGAGCAGTTCTTC.

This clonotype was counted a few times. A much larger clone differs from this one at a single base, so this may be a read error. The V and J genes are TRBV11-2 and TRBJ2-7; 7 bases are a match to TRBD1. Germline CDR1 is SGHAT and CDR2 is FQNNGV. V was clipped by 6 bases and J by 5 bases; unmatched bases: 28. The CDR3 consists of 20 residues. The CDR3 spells CASSRPHRTPDRAPGNEQYF. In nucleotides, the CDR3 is TGTGCCAGCAGTCGTCCCCACCGAACCCCCGACAGGGCCCCAGGGAACGAGCAGTACTTC.

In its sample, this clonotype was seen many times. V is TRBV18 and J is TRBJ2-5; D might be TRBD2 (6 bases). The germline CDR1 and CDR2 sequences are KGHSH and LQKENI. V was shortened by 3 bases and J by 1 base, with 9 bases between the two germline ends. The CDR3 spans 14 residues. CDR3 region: CASSPMGGQETQYF. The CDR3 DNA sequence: TGTGCCAGCTCACCGATGGGGGGCCAAGAGACCCAGTACTTC.

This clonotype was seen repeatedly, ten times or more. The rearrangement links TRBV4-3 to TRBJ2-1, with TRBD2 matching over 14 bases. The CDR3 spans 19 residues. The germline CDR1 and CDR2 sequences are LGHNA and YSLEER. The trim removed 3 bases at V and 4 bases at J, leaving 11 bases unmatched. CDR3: CASSQGLAGVPSLYNEQFF. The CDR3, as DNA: TGCGCCAGCAGCCAGGGACTAGCGGGAGTTCCGTCCCTGTACAATGAGCAGTTCTTC.

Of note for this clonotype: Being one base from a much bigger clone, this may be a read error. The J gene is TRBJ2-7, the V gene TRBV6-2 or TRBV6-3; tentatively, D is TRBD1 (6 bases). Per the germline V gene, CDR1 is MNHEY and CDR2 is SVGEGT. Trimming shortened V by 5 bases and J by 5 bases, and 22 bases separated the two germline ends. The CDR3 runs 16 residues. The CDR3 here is CASSKTAWQGTHEQYF. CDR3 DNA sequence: TGTGCCAGCAGTAAGACCGCCTGGCAGGGGACCCACGAGCAGTACTTC.

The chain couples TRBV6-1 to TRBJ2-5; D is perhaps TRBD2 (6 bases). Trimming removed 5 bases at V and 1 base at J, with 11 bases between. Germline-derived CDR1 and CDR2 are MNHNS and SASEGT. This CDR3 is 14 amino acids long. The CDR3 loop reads CASSRVAAQETQYF. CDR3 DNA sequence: TGTGCCAGCAGTCGGGTAGCGGCCCAAGAGACCCAGTACTTC.

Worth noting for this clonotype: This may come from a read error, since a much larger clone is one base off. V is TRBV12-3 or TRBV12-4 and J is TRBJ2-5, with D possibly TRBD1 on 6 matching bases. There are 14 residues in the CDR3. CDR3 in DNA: TGTGCCAGCACCCGAGGACAGTTCCAAAAGACCCAGTACTTC. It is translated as CASTRGQFQKTQYF.

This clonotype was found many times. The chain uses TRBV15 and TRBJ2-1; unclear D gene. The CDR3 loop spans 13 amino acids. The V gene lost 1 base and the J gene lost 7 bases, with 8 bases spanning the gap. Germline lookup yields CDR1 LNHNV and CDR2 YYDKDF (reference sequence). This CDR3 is CATSRVFANEQFF. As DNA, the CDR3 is TGTGCCACCAGCAGAGTCTTCGCTAATGAGCAGTTCTTC.